This TCR beta chain was profiled in a study of blood T cell repertoires in COVID-19. Study in general: Spain, Italy and the United States supplied samples that represented acute and convalescent COVID-19. Sample material is recorded as cDNA or gDNA derived from T cells, B-cell-depleted T cells, or PBMCs.

Germline V gene lookup returns CDR1 KGHDR and CDR2 SFDVKD. The CDR3 has 14 residues. Deletions cut 5 bases from V and 5 bases from J, with 11 bases between. In the study's own analysis: Reference gene primer amplification in the assay estimated nucleated cell counts. Assay: immunoSEQ multiplex PCR; the TCRdb copy retains only in-frame clones and omits some. V and J calls and clone size are copied from that table; D and trimming were computed from the DNA. The sample lists tens of thousands of clones; about four fifths were seen once. The chain combines TRBV24-1 with TRBJ2-2; weak D call: TRBD2 (5 bases). Sequenced: peripheral blood. The clonotype originates from a man between 65 and 79 years old with acute or convalescent COVID-19. This chain's CDR3 is CATSAGLGTGELFF. CDR3 coding DNA: TGTGCCACCAGTGCGGGATTAGGAACCGGGGAGCTGTTTTTT.